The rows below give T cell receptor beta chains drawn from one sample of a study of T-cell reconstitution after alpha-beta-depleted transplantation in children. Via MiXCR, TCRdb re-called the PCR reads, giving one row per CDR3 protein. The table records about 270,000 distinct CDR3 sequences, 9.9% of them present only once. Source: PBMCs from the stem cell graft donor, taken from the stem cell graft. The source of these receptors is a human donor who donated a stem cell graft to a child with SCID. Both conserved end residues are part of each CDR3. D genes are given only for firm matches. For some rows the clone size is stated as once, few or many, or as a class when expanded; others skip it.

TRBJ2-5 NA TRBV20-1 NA TGCAGTGCTAGAGAGATCGACAGGCAAGAGACCCAGTACTTC CSAREIDRQETQYF
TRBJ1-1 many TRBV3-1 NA TGTGCCAGCAGCCAAGAGGACACGAACACTGAAGCTTTCTTT CASSQEDTNTEAFF
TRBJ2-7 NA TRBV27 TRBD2 TGTGCCAGCAGTGGACTAGCGGGGGGATACGAGCAGTACTTC CASSGLAGGYEQYF
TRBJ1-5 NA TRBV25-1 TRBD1 TGTGCCAGCAGTGGACAGGGATTGGGCAATCAGCCCCAGCATTTT CASSGQGLGNQPQHF
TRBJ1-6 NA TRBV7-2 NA TGTGCCAGCAGCCCCCGGGACAATCTTTCACCCCTCCACTTT CASSPRDNLSPLHF
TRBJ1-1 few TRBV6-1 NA TGTGCCAGCAGCCCCTCCGGAGGGAGTAAAGCTTTCTTT CASSPSGGSKAFF
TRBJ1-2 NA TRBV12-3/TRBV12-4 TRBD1 TGTGCCAGCACCGCCGTACGACAGGGGTCAAACTATGGCTACACCTTC CASTAVRQGSNYGYTF
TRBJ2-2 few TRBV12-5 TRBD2 TGTGCTAGTGGTGCGGGGGGGCGGGACACCGGGGAGCTGTTTTTT CASGAGGRDTGELFF
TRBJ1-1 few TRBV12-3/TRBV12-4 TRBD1 TGTGCCAGCAGTCATTCGACAGGGATGAACACTGAAGCTTTCTTT CASSHSTGMNTEAFF
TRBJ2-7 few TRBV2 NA TGTGCCAGCACCCCGGGGCTCGGGACTGGACTCTTC CASTPGLGTGLF
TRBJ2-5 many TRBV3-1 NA TGTGCCAGCAGCCACAGGGGTGGGGAGACCCAGTACTTC CASSHRGGETQYF
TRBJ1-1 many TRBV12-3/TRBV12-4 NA TGTGCCAGCAGTCTGATCGTGGCTGAAGCTTTCTTT CASSLIVAEAFF
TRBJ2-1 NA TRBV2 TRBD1 TGTGCCAGCAGTGAAAACAGGGGGCTTATCCACGAGCAGTTCTTC CASSENRGLIHEQFF
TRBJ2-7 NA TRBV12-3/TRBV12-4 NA TGTGCCAGCAGTTTAAGTGGGACCGGACTTTCCTACGAGCAGTACTTC CASSLSGTGLSYEQYF
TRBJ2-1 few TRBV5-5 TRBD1 TGTGCCAGCAGCGGAGAGGACAGGGCAAATGAGCAGTTCTTC CASSGEDRANEQFF
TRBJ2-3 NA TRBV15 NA TGTGCCACCAGCAGAGGTACAGATACGCAGTATTTT CATSRGTDTQYF
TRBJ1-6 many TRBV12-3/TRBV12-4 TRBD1 TGTGCCAGCAGTCCGCGGGACAGGGGCTCACCCCTCCACTTT CASSPRDRGSPLHF
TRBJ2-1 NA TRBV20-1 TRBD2 TGCAGTGCTATGGGTGCTAGCGCGGGGGGATACAATGAGCAGTTCTTC CSAMGASAGGYNEQFF
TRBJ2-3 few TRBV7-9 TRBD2 TGTGCCAGCAGCTTAGGGGAGGGTACCACAGATACGCAGTATTTT CASSLGEGTTDTQYF
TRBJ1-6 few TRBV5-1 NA TGCGCCAGCAGCTTGGACAGGGAGGGTTATAATTCACCCCTCCACTTT CASSLDREGYNSPLHF
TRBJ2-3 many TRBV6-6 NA TGTGCCAGCAGCCCCGGCCCCGCCGGGCAGTATTTT CASSPGPAGQYF
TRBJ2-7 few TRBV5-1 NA TGCGCCAGCCAGGGATCCTCCTACGAGCAGTACTTC CASQGSSYEQYF
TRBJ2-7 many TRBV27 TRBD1 TGTGCCAGCAGTTCATATGGGACAGGCTACGAGCAGTACTTC CASSSYGTGYEQYF
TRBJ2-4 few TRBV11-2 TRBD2 TGTGCCAGCAGCTCAGGGGCTGGCGGGGGGGCCAAAAACATTCAGTACTTC CASSSGAGGGAKNIQYF
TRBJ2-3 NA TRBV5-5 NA TGTGCCAGCAGCTTGAATGTAGATACGCAGTATTTT CASSLNVDTQYF
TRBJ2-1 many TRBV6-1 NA TGTGCCACTAGGGGGGGCCGCGCCGGGAATGAGCAGTTCTTC CATRGGRAGNEQFF
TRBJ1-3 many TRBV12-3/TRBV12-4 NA TGTGCCAGCAGTTTAAGTCTAAGCTCTGGAAACACCATATATTTT CASSLSLSSGNTIYF
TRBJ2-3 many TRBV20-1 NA TGCAGTGCTAGAGCGGGGGGCACATATACGCAGTATTTT CSARAGGTYTQYF
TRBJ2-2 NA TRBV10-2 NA TGCGCCAGCAGATTGACGTCGGGGACGGGGACCGGGGAGCTGTTTTTT CASRLTSGTGTGELFF
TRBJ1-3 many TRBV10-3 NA TGTGCCATCAGTGCGGGAAATATAGGAAACACCATATATTTT CAISAGNIGNTIYF
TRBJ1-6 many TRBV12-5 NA TGTGCTAGTGGTTTTAGGAGTAGTTCCTATAATTCACCCCTCCACTTT CASGFRSSSYNSPLHF
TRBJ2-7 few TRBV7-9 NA TGTGCCAGCAGCTCAGCAGGGTTCTACGAGCAGTACTTC CASSSAGFYEQYF
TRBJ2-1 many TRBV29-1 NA TGCAGCGTTGAAGACGGTGCAAAGGCCGTCTACAATGAGCAGTTCTTC CSVEDGAKAVYNEQFF
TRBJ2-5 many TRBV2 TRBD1 TGTGCCAGCAGCAAAGACAGGGACCAAGAGACCCAGTACTTC CASSKDRDQETQYF
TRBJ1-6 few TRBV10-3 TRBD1 TGTGCCGGGGGACAGGAGGTGGGTAATTCACCCCTCCACTTT CAGGQEVGNSPLHF
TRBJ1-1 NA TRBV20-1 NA TGCAGTGCTAGGGGGTCGGGGAACACTGAAGCTTTCTTT CSARGSGNTEAFF
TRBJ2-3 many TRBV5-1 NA TGCGCCAGCAGCTTGGCGGGTGGAGGTGGCACAGATACGCAGTATTTT CASSLAGGGGTDTQYF
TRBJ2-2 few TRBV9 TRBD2 TGTGCCAGCAGCAAAAGAGGTACTAGCGGGAATACCGGGGAGCTGTTTTTT CASSKRGTSGNTGELFF
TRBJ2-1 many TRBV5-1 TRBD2 TGCGCCAGCAGCCCCGAAGGTTGGAGCCAGCGGGGGGGCAATGAGCAGTTCTTC CASSPEGWSQRGGNEQFF
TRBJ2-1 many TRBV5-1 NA TGCGCCAGCAGCTTAGGGGTCTCCTACAATGAGCAGTTCTTC CASSLGVSYNEQFF
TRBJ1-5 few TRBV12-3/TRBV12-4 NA TGTGCCAGCCCGGTTCATCAGCCCCAGCATTTT CASPVHQPQHF
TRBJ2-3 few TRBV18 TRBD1 TGTGCCAGCTCACCAGTTGTGTCTGGGAACAGGGGAAGCACAGATACGCAGTATTTT CASSPVVSGNRGSTDTQYF
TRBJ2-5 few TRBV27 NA TGTGCCAGCAGCCAGACAGATTCCCAAGAGACCCAGTACTTC CASSQTDSQETQYF
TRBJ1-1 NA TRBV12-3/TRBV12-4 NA TGTGCCAGCAGGGCGGACAGTGTGACCACTGAAGCTTTCTTT CASRADSVTTEAFF
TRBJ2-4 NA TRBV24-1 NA TGTGCCACCAGTGACGGAAACATTCAGTACTTC CATSDGNIQYF
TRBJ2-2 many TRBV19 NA TGTGCCAGTAGTGGAATCACTAGGGGAGGCGGGGAGCTGTTTTTT CASSGITRGGGELFF
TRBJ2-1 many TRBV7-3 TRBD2 TGTGCCAGCAGCTACCGACTAGCGGGAGACAATGAGCAGTTCTTC CASSYRLAGDNEQFF
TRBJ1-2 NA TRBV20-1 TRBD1 TGCAGTGCAATCAACAGGGGGCTGAGCTATGGCTACACCTTC CSAINRGLSYGYTF
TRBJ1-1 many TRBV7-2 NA TGTGCCAGCAGTTTAAGGACCAACACTGAAGCTTTCTTT CASSLRTNTEAFF
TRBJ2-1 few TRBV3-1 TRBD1 TGTGCCAGCAGCCGCCCTCAAGGGGGCAAGTACAATGAGCAGTTCTTC CASSRPQGGKYNEQFF
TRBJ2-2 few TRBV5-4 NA TGTGCCAGCAGCCCAGCCGGCCAGTCCAACACCGGGGAGCTGTTTTTT CASSPAGQSNTGELFF
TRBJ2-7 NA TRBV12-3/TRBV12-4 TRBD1 TGTGCCAGCAGTTTTTGGGGGACTGACAGGGGTTACGAGCAGTACTTC CASSFWGTDRGYEQYF
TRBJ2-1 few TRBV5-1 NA TGCGCCAGCAGCCCCCAGGACAGCCTGAATGAGCAGTTCTTC CASSPQDSLNEQFF
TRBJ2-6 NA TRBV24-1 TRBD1 TGTGCCGTCGCCGCCGGGACAGGGGTTGGTGGGGCCAACGTCCTGACTTTC CAVAAGTGVGGANVLTF
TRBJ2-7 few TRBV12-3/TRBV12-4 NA TGTGCCAGCAGTCCCGCGGGGTTAATTACGGGGGAGCAGTACTTC CASSPAGLITGEQYF